A single sample gave rise to the 10 T cell receptor beta chains below, sequenced in a study of beta chain features in type 1 diabetes. Reverse transcription of all isolated RNA meant that expressed TCRB transcripts were sequenced. Libraries were prepared by immunoSEQ multiplex PCR; TCRdb keeps only in-frame clonotypes and omits some of them. The sample holds 300,000 to 350,000 clones, under 8.5% seen once. The sequenced material came from central memory CD4+ T cells from blood. The receptors were gathered from a woman under 30 in good health.

The chain carries TRBV18 and TRBJ2-7; D remains ambiguous. Trimming removed 3 bases from V and 2 bases from J, with 8 bases in between. This CDR3 is built from 13 residues. Germline V gene data show CDR1 as KGHSH and CDR2 as LQKENI. DNA of the CDR3: TGTGCCAGCTCACCCGCAGTAGCCTACGAGCAGTACTTC. Translating it yields CASSPAVAYEQYF. Drawing the rest from reference TRBV18 and TRBJ2-7, the complete variable domain is NAGVMQNPRHLVRRRGQEARLRCSPMKGHSHVYWYRQLPEEGLKFMVYLQKENIIDESGMPKERFSAEFPKEGPSILRIQQVVRGDSAAYFCASSPAVAYEQYFGPGTRLTVT.

This chain connects TRBV7-2 to TRBJ1-1; TRBD1 might be the D (6 bases). The CDR3 has 14 residues. V was cut by 2 bases and J by 4 bases, with 11 bases left in between. The germline V gene encodes CDR1 SGHTA and CDR2 FQGNSA. CDR3 coding DNA: TGTGCCAGCAGCTTATCAGGGGCTAGCACTGAAGCTTTCTTT. Amino acids: CASSLSGASTEAFF.

The chain uses TRBV18 and TRBJ2-5; 11 bases fit TRBD1. This CDR3 contains 14 residues. Germline loops: CDR1 KGHSH, CDR2 LQKENI. V shed 2 bases, J shed 5 bases, and the junction held 1 base outside the gene matches. This CDR3 is CASSPWTGGETQYF. DNA for the CDR3: TGTGCCAGCTCACCATGGACAGGGGGCGAGACCCAGTACTTC.

This clone was counted only a few times. The DNA of the CDR3 is TGTGCCACCAGCGGAGGCGGGAGTATCTACGAGCAGTACTTC. Protein product: CATSGGGSIYEQYF. This rearrangement joins TRBV15 to TRBJ2-7; 7 bases map to TRBD2. The CDR3 spans 14 residues. The junction had 7 bases not matched to a gene; V was cut back by 5 bases and J by 3 bases. In germline, CDR1 is LNHNV, CDR2 YYDKDF (reference sequence). Full variable domain (missing parts from reference TRBV15 and TRBJ2-7): DAMVIQNPRYQVTQFGKPVTLSCSQTLNHNVMYWYQQKSSQAPKLLFHYYDKDFNNEADTPDNFQSRRPNTSFCFLDIRSPGLGDTAMYLCATSGGGSIYEQYFGPGTRLTVT.

The chain uses TRBV7-9 and TRBJ1-1; TRBD1 is a possible D gene (5 bases). Germline V lookup: CDR1 SEHNR, CDR2 FQNEAQ (reference sequence). V lost 2 bases and J lost 8, with 12 bases in between. This CDR3 is built from 13 residues. The DNA for the CDR3 is TGTGCCAGCAGCTTATCGGGGACGGTGGAAGCTTTCTTT. It is translated as CASSLSGTVEAFF.

This clone was observed a few times. The V and J genes are TRBV11-1 and TRBJ2-1; TRBD2 matches at 10 bases. With 6 bases clipped from V and 6 bases from J, the junction kept 5 bases outside the gene matches. The CDR3 loop spans 14 amino acids. CDR1 is SGHAT, CDR2 FQDESV, per germline (reference sequence). The DNA for the CDR3 is TGTGCCAGCAGGGGCCTAGCGGGAGTCAATGAGCAGTTCTTC. Its protein product is CASRGLAGVNEQFF.

J is TRBJ1-1 and V is TRBV29-1, with D perhaps matching TRBD1 (5 bases). The germline CDR1 and CDR2 sequences are SQVTM and ANQGSEA. The CDR3 covers 13 residues. The V and J ends lost 6 bases and 5 bases respectively, with 16 bases between them. The CDR3 bases are TGCAGCGTGGGAACGGGGGTGAGGACTGAAGCTTTCTTT. Amino acid sequence: CSVGTGVRTEAFF.

This clone has ten or more counts. One end of the junction is discordant with germline, which a read error may explain. The genes are TRBV7-9 and TRBJ1-1, with D perhaps matching TRBD1 (5 bases). Germline assignment: CDR1 SEHNR and CDR2 FQNEAQ (reference sequence). The CDR3 is made up of 12 amino acids. CDR3: CASSLALGLAFF. DNA for the CDR3: TGTGCCAGCAGCCTAGCTTTGGGGCTCGCTTTCTTT.

Worth noting for this clone: Sequence at one end of the junction differs from germline and may be a read error. The gene calls are TRBV6-5 and TRBJ2-1; D is ambiguous. Looked up from germline, CDR1 is MNHEY and CDR2 is SVGAGI. The CDR3 has 11 amino acids. The CDR3 nucleotides are TGTGCCAGCAGTTACTCTGCCGTCTGGCTCTTC. Translating it yields CASSYSAVWLF.

This clone was counted ten times or more. Additional DNA sequences in this sample encode the identical CDR3. The J gene is TRBJ2-1, the V gene TRBV10-3; no clear D. The germline V gene has CDR1 ENHRY and CDR2 SYGVKD. The ends were cut back, 0 bases at V and 6 bases at J, with 6 bases in the middle. The CDR3 consists of 13 residues. In DNA, the CDR3 is TGTGCCATCAGTGAGTCGACGGGCAATGAGCAGTTCTTC. It yields the protein CAISESTGNEQFF.